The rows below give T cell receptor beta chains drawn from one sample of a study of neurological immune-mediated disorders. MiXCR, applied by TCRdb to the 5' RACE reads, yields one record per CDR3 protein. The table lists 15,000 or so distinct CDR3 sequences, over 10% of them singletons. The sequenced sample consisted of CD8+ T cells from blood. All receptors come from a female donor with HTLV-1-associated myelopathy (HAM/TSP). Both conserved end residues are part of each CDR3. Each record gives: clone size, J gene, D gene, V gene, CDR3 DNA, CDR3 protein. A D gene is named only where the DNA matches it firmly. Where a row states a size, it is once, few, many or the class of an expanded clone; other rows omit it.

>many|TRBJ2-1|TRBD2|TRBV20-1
TGCAGTGCTAGCAACCTCGGGACTAGCGGGACACCAACCTACAATGAGCAGTTCTTC
CSASNLGTSGTPTYNEQFF
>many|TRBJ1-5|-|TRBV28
TGTGCCAGCAGTTTACCAGAGGGTCTCAATCAGCCCCAGCATTTT
CASSLPEGLNQPQHF
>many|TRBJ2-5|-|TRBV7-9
TGTGCCAGCAGCCCAAGTGGTAGCCCAGAGACCCAGTACTTC
CASSPSGSPETQYF
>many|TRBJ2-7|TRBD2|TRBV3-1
TGTGCCAGCAGCCCTACTAGCGGGGGGTCCTACGAGCAGTACTTC
CASSPTSGGSYEQYF
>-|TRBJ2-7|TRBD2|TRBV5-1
TGCGCCAGCAGCCTGCAGGGGACTAGCGGGAGAAGCAACGAGCAGTACTTC
CASSLQGTSGRSNEQYF
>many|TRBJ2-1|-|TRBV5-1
TGCGCCAGCAGCTTGGACGGGGGCAATGAGCAGTTCTTC
CASSLDGGNEQFF
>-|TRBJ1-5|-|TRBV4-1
TGCGCCAGCAGCCAAGGACCGGGACGGAGAAATCAGCCCCAGCATTTT
CASSQGPGRRNQPQHF
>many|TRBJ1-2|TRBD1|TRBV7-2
TGTGCCAGCAGCTTCAGGGGGATTTTCGGCTACACCTTC
CASSFRGIFGYTF
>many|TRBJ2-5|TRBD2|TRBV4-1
TGCGCCAGCAGCCGACCGACTAGCGGGATTCAAGAGACCCAGTACTTC
CASSRPTSGIQETQYF
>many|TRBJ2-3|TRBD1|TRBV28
TGTGCCAGCACCATGCCGGTCAGGGGGTCAGCAGATACGCAGTATTTT
CASTMPVRGSADTQYF
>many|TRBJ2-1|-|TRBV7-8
TGTGCCAGCAGCTTAGCCCGGGGGACTGACAATGAGCAGTTCTTC
CASSLARGTDNEQFF
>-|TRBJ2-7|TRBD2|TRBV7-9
TGTGCCAGCAACTCCCGCGGCGGGAGAAGCACCTACGAGCAGTACTTC
CASNSRGGRSTYEQYF
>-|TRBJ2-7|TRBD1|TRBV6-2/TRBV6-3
TGTGCCAGCAGCCCCGTAATGGGACAGAATTACGAGCAGTACTTC
CASSPVMGQNYEQYF
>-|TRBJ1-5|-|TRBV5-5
TGTGCCAGCAGCTTGTCGGGACACGGGGGTGCGAGCAATCAGCCCCAGCATTTT
CASSLSGHGGASNQPQHF
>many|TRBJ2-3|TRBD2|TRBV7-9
TGTGCCAGCAGCCACCCCGGGGGGAGGGTGGATACGCAGTATTTT
CASSHPGGRVDTQYF
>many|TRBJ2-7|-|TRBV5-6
TGTGCCAGCAGCTACGACAACTACGAGCAGTACTTC
CASSYDNYEQYF
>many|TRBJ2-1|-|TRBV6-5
TGTGCCAGCAGTCAACAGGGTCCCTACAATGAGCAGTTCTTC
CASSQQGPYNEQFF
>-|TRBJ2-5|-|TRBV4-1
TGCGCCAGCAGCAGGATAGAGGGGGGGCAAGAGACCCAGTACTTC
CASSRIEGGQETQYF
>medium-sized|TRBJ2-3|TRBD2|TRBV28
TGTGCCAGCAGTTTATGGAGCGGGGGGTCCACAGATACGCAGTATTTT
CASSLWSGGSTDTQYF
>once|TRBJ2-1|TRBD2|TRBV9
TGTGCCAGCAGAGGGAGGGGCGGTGAGCAGTTCTTC
CASRGRGGEQFF
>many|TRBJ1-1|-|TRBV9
TGTGCCAGCAGCGTAGTCGAACAGGACACTGAAGCTTTCTTT
CASSVVEQDTEAFF
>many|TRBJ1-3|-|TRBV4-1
TGCGCCAGCAGCCAAGATCTGTCCGGGGGCATGGGAAACACCATATATTTT
CASSQDLSGGMGNTIYF
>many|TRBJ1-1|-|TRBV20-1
TGCAGTGCTAGAGATCTTGGAGGTCTGAACACTGAAGCTTTCTTT
CSARDLGGLNTEAFF
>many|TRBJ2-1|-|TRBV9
TGTGCCAGCAGCGTTAACCTAGGAGGCAATGAGCAGTTCTTC
CASSVNLGGNEQFF
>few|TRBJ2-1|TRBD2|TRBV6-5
TGTGCCAGCAGTTACAAAGCGGGAGCTACTGAGCAGTTCTTC
CASSYKAGATEQFF
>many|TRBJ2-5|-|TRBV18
TGTGCCAGCTCACCTAGAACAGGGGGAGGGCAAGAGACCCAGTACTTC
CASSPRTGGGQETQYF
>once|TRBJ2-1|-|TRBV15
TGTGCCACCAGCAGAGTGGGCCGTCAATACAATTATCAGTTCTTC
CATSRVGRQYNYQFF
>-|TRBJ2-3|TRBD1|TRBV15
TGTGTCACCAGCAGACCTGGGACAGCCCAGCCAGATACGCAGTATTTT
CVTSRPGTAQPDTQYF
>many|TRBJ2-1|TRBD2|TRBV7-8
TGTGCCAGCAGCTTAGTGACTAGCGGGGGGCTTAATGAGCAGTTCTTC
CASSLVTSGGLNEQFF
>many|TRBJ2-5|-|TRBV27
TGTGCCAGCAGCCAAGCGAGAGGGGGGAACCAAGAGACCCAGTACTTC
CASSQARGGNQETQYF
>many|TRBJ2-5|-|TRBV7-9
TGTGCCAGCAGATTAGAAGAGGTGAAGGAGACCCAGTACTTC
CASRLEEVKETQYF
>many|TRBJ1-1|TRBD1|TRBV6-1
TGTGCCAGCAGTCGAGACAGGGCCGGAGGGAACACTGAAGCTTTCTTT
CASSRDRAGGNTEAFF
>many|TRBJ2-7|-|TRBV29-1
TGCAGCGTTGTTTGGGTGGGCTCCTACGAGCAGTACTTC
CSVVWVGSYEQYF
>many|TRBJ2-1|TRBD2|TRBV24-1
TGTGCCACCAGTCCGGGACTAGAATCCAATGAGCAGTTCTTC
CATSPGLESNEQFF
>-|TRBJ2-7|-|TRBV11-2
-
CASSIYLCSVEDPTESYEQYF
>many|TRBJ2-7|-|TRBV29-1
TGCAGCGTTGAAGATCCCAGGGGACGGTACTTC
CSVEDPRGRYF
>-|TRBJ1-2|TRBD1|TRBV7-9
TGTGCCAGTTTGCGGACAGGTGGTAACTATGGCTACACCTTC
CASLRTGGNYGYTF
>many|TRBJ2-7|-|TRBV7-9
TGTGCCAGCAGTCCCTGGCCCCCGGACGAGCAGTACTTC
CASSPWPPDEQYF
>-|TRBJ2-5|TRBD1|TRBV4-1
TGCGCCAGCAGCCATGCACAGGGGATCGAAGAGACCCAGTACTTC
CASSHAQGIEETQYF
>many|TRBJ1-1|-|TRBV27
TGTGCCAGCTCTACAGGGAACACTGAAGCTTTCTTT
CASSTGNTEAFF
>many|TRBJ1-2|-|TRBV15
TGTGCCACCAGCGTCACGACGCCTACTAACTATGGCTACACCTTC
CATSVTTPTNYGYTF
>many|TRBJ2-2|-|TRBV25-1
TGTGCCAGCGGAAACTCGGACGGGGAGGAGCTGTTTTTT
CASGNSDGEELFF
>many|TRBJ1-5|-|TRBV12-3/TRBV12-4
TGTGCCAGCAGTTTCTCCCCCAGTTCCCAGCATTTT
CASSFSPSSQHF
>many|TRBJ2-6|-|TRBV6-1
TGTGCCAGCAGTGAAGCCCAGGGCTCTGGGGCCAACGTCCTGACTTTC
CASSEAQGSGANVLTF
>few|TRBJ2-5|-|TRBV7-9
TGTGCCAGCAGCCCGAACCGGGGAGAGACCCAGTACTTC
CASSPNRGETQYF